This TCR beta chain appears in the sequencing data of a study of T-cell reconstitution after alpha-beta-depleted transplantation in children (dated by TCRdb to 2016 to 2018). Context from the whole study: The study quantitatively tracked T-cell immune reconstitution after TCRalphabeta/CD19-depleted allogeneic hematopoietic cell transplantation in children using TCR repertoire profiling. Results and caveats for the whole study, not just this receptor: The high TCRbeta diversity at day 60 in some patients was ascribed to recipient T cells and intrathymic progenitors that had survived conditioning. Hyperexpanded clone frequencies declined over subsequent months; after one year, T-cell counts and TCRbeta diversity were mostly attributed to newly produced T cells. About two months after transplant, the apparently early recovery of alphabetaT-cell counts reportedly depended on just several hundred clones that had expanded rapidly and came from non-depleted graft cells.

CDR1 ENHRY and CDR2 SYGVKD are derived from the germline V gene. The CDR3 has 12 amino acids, counting the end cysteine and phenylalanine. The entry retains the CDR3 DNA only, 36 bases that are in frame from base 1. Library creation used PCR. Sequencer: Illumina HiSeq 2500. TCR libraries were prepared with molecular barcoding, using unique molecular identifiers to normalize TCRbeta repertoire quantification. TCRdb itself trimmed the public reads at Q25 with fastp, ran MiXCR and retained productive beta chains. One record per CDR3 amino acid sequence lists the most common genes and DNA. In all, the sample holds about 170,000 distinct CDR3 sequences, and 11% of those were seen once. The ten largest clones represent 13% of the sample. The treatment or condition label corresponds to: allogeneic hematopoietic cell transplantation with graft depleted of TCRalphabeta T cells and CD19 B cells. The children who served as transplant recipients had been given grafts of TCRalphabeta/CD19-depleted allogeneic hematopoietic cells.

Notes on this clonotype: Its specific antigen is unknown. One end of the junction does not line up with germline, which may come from a read error.

This specimen was PBMCs, taken before TCRalphabeta/CD19-depleted stem cell transplant. Recombination joined TRBV10-3 with TRBJ2-7; tentative D gene TRBD2, with 5 bases matching. This receptor was obtained from a boy younger than 10 with acute myeloid leukemia, due to receive a stem cell transplant. The CDR3 in this case is CAVRAVSYEQHF. The DNA sequence reads TGTGCCGTGAGGGCCGTGTCCTACGAGCAGCACTTC.